This TCR beta chain was identified in a study of blood T cell repertoires in COVID-19. Here immunoSEQ multiplex PCR was the method, and the copy in TCRdb shows in-frame clones only, minus some. The profile shows 250,000 to 300,000 clones, roughly 91% of them singletons. The CDR3 is made up of 11 amino acids. V was cut by 5 bases and J by 2 bases, with 7 bases left in between. Germline V CDR1 and CDR2: DFQATT, SNEGSKA (reference sequence). The clonotype comes from a woman aged 55-69 years in a cohort exposed to, infected with or recovered from COVID-19 (not recorded which). The sample consisted of PBMCs or T cells enriched from blood (not recorded which). V gene TRBV20-1 combines with J gene TRBJ2-7, with D unresolved. Here the CDR3 reads CSAHSTYEQYF. As DNA, the CDR3 is TGCAGTGCTCACAGCACCTACGAGCAGTACTTC.